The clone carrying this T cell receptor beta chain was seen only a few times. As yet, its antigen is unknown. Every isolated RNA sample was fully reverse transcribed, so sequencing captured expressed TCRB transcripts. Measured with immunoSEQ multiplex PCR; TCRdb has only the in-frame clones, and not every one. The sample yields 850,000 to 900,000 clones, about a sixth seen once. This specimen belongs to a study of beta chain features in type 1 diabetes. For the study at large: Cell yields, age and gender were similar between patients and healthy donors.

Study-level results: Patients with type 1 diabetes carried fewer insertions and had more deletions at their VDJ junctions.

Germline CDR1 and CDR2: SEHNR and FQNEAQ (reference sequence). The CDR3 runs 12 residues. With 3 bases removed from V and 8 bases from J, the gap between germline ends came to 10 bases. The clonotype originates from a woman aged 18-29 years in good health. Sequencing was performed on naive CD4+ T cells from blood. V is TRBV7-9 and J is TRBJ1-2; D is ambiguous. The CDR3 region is CASSFDIWGYTF. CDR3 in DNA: TGTGCCAGCAGCTTCGACATCTGGGGCTACACCTTC.